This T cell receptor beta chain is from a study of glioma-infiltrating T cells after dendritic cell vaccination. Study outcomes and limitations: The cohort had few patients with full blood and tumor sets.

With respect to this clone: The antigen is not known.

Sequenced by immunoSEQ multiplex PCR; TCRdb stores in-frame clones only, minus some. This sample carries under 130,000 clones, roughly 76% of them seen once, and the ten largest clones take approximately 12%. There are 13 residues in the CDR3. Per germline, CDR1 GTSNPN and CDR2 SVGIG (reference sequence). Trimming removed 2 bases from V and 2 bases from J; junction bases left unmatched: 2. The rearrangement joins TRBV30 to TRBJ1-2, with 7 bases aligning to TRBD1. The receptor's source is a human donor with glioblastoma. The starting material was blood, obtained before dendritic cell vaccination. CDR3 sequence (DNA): TGTGCCTGGAGTTCGACAGGGAACTATGGCTACACCTTC. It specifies CAWSSTGNYGYTF.